The source of this T cell receptor (beta chain) is a study of T-cell memory formation after mild COVID-19. Findings and caveats of the study: CD4+ clones that contracted lay mainly in CM and EM; CD8+ ones lay in EMRA.

This clonotype was found a few times. Its antigen is still unknown. Barcoded TCR alpha and TCR beta cDNA libraries with UMIs came from 5'RACE using constant-segment primers. MiXCR was run by TCRdb on the 5' RACE reads, yielding one entry per CDR3 protein. The table has hundreds of thousands of distinct CDR3 sequences, about 13% seen once. CDR3 length equals 15 residues. Germline V lookup: CDR1 DFQATT, CDR2 SNEGSKA (reference sequence). The V and J ends lost 6 bases and 5 bases, in that order; junction bases with no gene match: 14. Sequencing input: PBMCs or a T cell subset sorted from them (not recorded which). This sequence joins TRBV20-1 and TRBJ2-7; 9 bases fit TRBD2. This TCR derives from a man aged 18 to 30 who had mild COVID-19 (a few samples of this study predate the infection). Cell type and time point are not known. The CDR3 is CSATPRGGGDHEQYV. CDR3 nucleotide sequence: TGCAGTGCAACCCCGCGGGGCGGGGGGGACCACGAGCAGTACGTC.